This T cell receptor (beta chain) is from a study of T cell changes during pregnancy in multiple sclerosis. Only in-frame clones appear in the TCRdb table, and some are missing; sequencing was by immunoSEQ multiplex PCR. The profile shows 70,000 to 75,000 clones, approximately 94% of them singletons. The germline gives CDR1 SEHNR, CDR2 FQNEAQ (reference sequence). This CDR3 is built from 15 residues. V lost 4 bases, J lost 0 bases, and 10 bases lay in between. The chain recombines TRBV7-9 with TRBJ2-4; D might be TRBD1 (6 bases). The sequencing here drew on peripheral blood, taken in the second trimester of pregnancy. The sequence derives from a female donor in good health, enrolled as a control in a pregnancy study. CDR3 DNA sequence: TGTGCCAGCAGCTCAGGGGCCCTAGCCAAAAACATTCAGTACTTC. Protein sequence: CASSSGALAKNIQYF.